This TCR beta chain stems from a study of T-cell memory formation after mild COVID-19. Study-wide results and caveats: Prior to infection, memory already included some responding clones, suggesting cross-reactive memory joined. Clones contracting over day 15 to 85 were CD4/CD8 balanced, with later expanders leaning CD4+. Largely, contracting CD4+ clones fell within CM and EM, and contracting CD8+ clones within EMRA.

Comment on this clonotype: The antigen remains undetermined.

From the 5' RACE reads, TCRdb called clonotypes with MiXCR, one entry per CDR3 protein. The sample records about 200,000 distinct CDR3 sequences, approximately 10% being singletons. The receptor was derived from a man between 18 and 29 years old who had mild COVID-19 (a few samples of this study predate the infection). Cell type and time point are not known. Material for sequencing was PBMCs or a T cell subset sorted from them (not recorded which).

CDR3 in DNA: TGTGCCAGCAGGCGATGGGGACAGGGGCTAACTGAAGCTTTCTTT. Translating gives CASRRWGQGLTEAFF. This chain links TRBV12-3 or TRBV12-4 with TRBJ1-1, with 10 nucleotides matching TRBD1. This CDR3 comprises 15 residues. After removal of 6 bases from V and 5 bases from J, the junction contained 9 bases not matched to a gene.